Listed below are T cell receptor beta chains from one sample, sequenced in a study of T cell responses to AZD1222 COVID-19 vaccine. The assay was immunoSEQ multiplex PCR, and TCRdb's table has in-frame clones only and misses some. The table records roughly 150,000 clones, about 87% of them present only once. Specimen: peripheral blood, collected on day 0 of AZD1222 vaccination. The receptors here all came from an adult in good health. Each CDR3 is given with its conserved first and last residue. A D gene is named only where the DNA matches it firmly. For some rows the clone size is stated as once, few or many, or as a class when expanded; others skip it.

>TRBJ2-3|TRBD2|NA|TRBV7-8
TGTGCCAGCAGCTTAGGGGCGGGGGTAGGGGTCACAGATACGCAGTATTTT
CASSLGAGVGVTDTQYF
>TRBJ2-7|NA|NA|TRBV11-3
TGTGCCAGCAGCTTCGAAGCGGGTAACTACGAGCAGTACTTC
CASSFEAGNYEQYF
>TRBJ1-3|TRBD1|NA|TRBV5-1
TGCGCCAGCAGCCTGACAGGGGTCGGAAACACCATATATTTT
CASSLTGVGNTIYF
>TRBJ1-1|NA|few|TRBV5-4
TGTGCCAGCAGCTTGGGTGCAACGAAGGAAGCTTTCTTT
CASSLGATKEAFF
>TRBJ2-5|TRBD2|once|TRBV7-2
TGTGCCAGCAGCCCGGGACTAGCGGGCCAAGAGACCCAGTACTTC
CASSPGLAGQETQYF
>TRBJ1-2|TRBD1|few|TRBV14
TGTGCCAGCAGTGCAGACAGGGCTTATGGCTACACCTTC
CASSADRAYGYTF
>TRBJ1-4|NA|NA|TRBV7-9
TGTGCCAGCAGCTACCCGACGGGCGGTAATGAAAAACTGTTTTTT
CASSYPTGGNEKLFF
>TRBJ1-1|NA|NA|TRBV13
TGTGCCAGCAGCTTAGTAACAGGGGAAGCTTTCTTT
CASSLVTGEAFF
>TRBJ1-3|NA|NA|TRBV5-6
TGTGCCAGCAGCTTAGCAGGACTCTCTGGAAACACCATATATTTT
CASSLAGLSGNTIYF
>TRBJ1-4|TRBD1|once|TRBV30
TGTGCCTGGATGGGACAGCCTAATGAAAAACTGTTTTTT
CAWMGQPNEKLFF
>TRBJ2-7|NA|NA|TRBV7-9
TGTGCCAGCAGCTGGCACGGGGGCAGAAGCTACGAGCAGTACTTC
CASSWHGGRSYEQYF
>TRBJ1-4|NA|NA|TRBV24-1
TGTGCCACCAGTGATTTATTGCAGGGGACTGAAAAACTGTTTTTT
CATSDLLQGTEKLFF
>TRBJ1-3|TRBD1|NA|TRBV5-8
TGTGCCAGCAGCTCGGACAGGCGATATGGAAACACCATATATTTT
CASSSDRRYGNTIYF
>TRBJ1-2|TRBD1|NA|TRBV14
TGTGCCAGCAGCCAAGATTTACAGGGGGGGTCCGGCTACACCTTC
CASSQDLQGGSGYTF
>TRBJ1-1|NA|NA|TRBV10-3
TGTGCCATCAGTGAGTCGTCGGGGTTTGCTTTCTTT
CAISESSGFAFF
>TRBJ1-6|NA|NA|TRBV27
TGTGCCAGCGGGGGCCCAACAGTTAATTCACCCCTCCACTTT
CASGGPTVNSPLHF
>TRBJ2-2|TRBD1|NA|TRBV5-5
TGTGCCAGCCACCGGGACAGGGCCACCGGGGAGCTGTTTTTT
CASHRDRATGELFF
>TRBJ2-5|NA|NA|TRBV27
TGTGCCAGCAGTCCACTGACGGGGGTGGGACTAGAGACCCAGTACTTC
CASSPLTGVGLETQYF
>TRBJ2-3|TRBD2|NA|TRBV7-2
TGTGCCAGCAGCTTAAGGCCTAGCGGTACTAGCACAGATACGCAGTATTTT
CASSLRPSGTSTDTQYF
>TRBJ1-6|NA|NA|TRBV6-1
TGTGCCAGCAGTGAAAGGAGTGATAATTCACCCCTCCACTTT
CASSERSDNSPLHF
>TRBJ1-1|NA|once|TRBV13
TGTGCCAGCAGGCTGGGGGCCGGCACTGAAGCTTTCTTT
CASRLGAGTEAFF
>TRBJ2-1|NA|NA|TRBV25-1
TGTGCCAGCAGTGAATTTGGAGGGAGCTCCTACAATGAGCAGTTCTTC
CASSEFGGSSYNEQFF
>TRBJ2-1|TRBD1|NA|TRBV11-3
TGTGCCAGCAGTTCTAAGGGGGCTCTAAGCAATGAGCAGTTCTTC
CASSSKGALSNEQFF
>TRBJ1-3|NA|NA|TRBV19
TGTGCCAGTAGTGTAGAGGTCTCTGGAAACACCATATATTTT
CASSVEVSGNTIYF
>TRBJ1-2|NA|NA|TRBV18
TGTGCCAGCTCTCCGGGCCAGCTCTATGGCTACACCTTC
CASSPGQLYGYTF
>TRBJ2-1|NA|NA|TRBV4-2
TGTGCCAGCAGCCAAGAGGAGGGAGCCGAGCAGTTCTTC
CASSQEEGAEQFF
>TRBJ2-7|NA|NA|TRBV14
TGTGCCAGCAGCCAAGAGGGGTTGGGGGTCTACGAGCAGTACTTC
CASSQEGLGVYEQYF
>TRBJ1-2|NA|NA|TRBV6-1
TGTGCCAGCAGTGAAGCAAGATATGGCTACACCTTC
CASSEARYGYTF
>TRBJ2-2|NA|once|TRBV5-1
TGCGCCAGCAGCTTGGAGGCGGCAGGGATATTTCCCGGGGAGCTGTTTTTT
CASSLEAAGIFPGELFF
>TRBJ2-3|TRBD2|NA|TRBV28
TGTGCCAGCAGAGGGAGCGGGAGACTGGGAGATACGCAGTATTTT
CASRGSGRLGDTQYF
>TRBJ1-2|NA|few|TRBV7-9
TGTGCCAGCAGCTTATTCCAGGGGTTCGATGGCTACACCTTC
CASSLFQGFDGYTF
>TRBJ1-2|NA|once|TRBV11-2
TGTGCCAGCAGCTTAGGGTACGGGGATTATGGCTACACCTTC
CASSLGYGDYGYTF
>TRBJ2-1|NA|NA|TRBV2
TGTGCCAGCAGCGCACGCTCCTACAATGAGCAGTTCTTC
CASSARSYNEQFF
>TRBJ2-2|TRBD1|NA|TRBV2
TGTGCCAGCAGCGGCGACAGGGGGCCCCAGACCGGGGAGCTGTTTTTT
CASSGDRGPQTGELFF
>TRBJ2-1|TRBD2|NA|TRBV15
TGTGCCACCAGCATAGCGGGAGCCAATGAGCAGTTCTTC
CATSIAGANEQFF
>TRBJ1-1|NA|NA|TRBV9
TGTGCCAGCAGACCCGTGAACACTGAAGCTTTCTTT
CASRPVNTEAFF
>TRBJ1-2|NA|NA|TRBV5-8
TGTGCCAGCAGCTTGGCCGGCGGAATGCTTAACTATGGCTACACCTTC
CASSLAGGMLNYGYTF
>TRBJ2-3|NA|NA|TRBV7-8
TGTGCCAGCAGCCCCGAGGGGGGTCCCACAGATACGCAGTATTTT
CASSPEGGPTDTQYF
>TRBJ1-2|NA|NA|TRBV7-9
TGTGCCAGCAGCTTAAATGAAAAGGATGGCTACACCTTC
CASSLNEKDGYTF
>TRBJ2-7|TRBD1|NA|TRBV5-4
TGTGCCAGCAGCTTGGCTGGGACAGGGAGACACGAGCAGTACTTC
CASSLAGTGRHEQYF
>TRBJ1-5|NA|NA|TRBV19
TGTGCCAGTAGTATAGTCCTAGATCCACGCAATCAGCCCCAGCATTTT
CASSIVLDPRNQPQHF
>TRBJ1-2|NA|NA|TRBV13
TGTGCCAGCAGCTTCGGCGTCCCTAACTATGGCTACACCTTC
CASSFGVPNYGYTF
>TRBJ2-3|NA|NA|TRBV24-1
TGTGCCACCAGTGTAGGCGGGGCTAGCACAGATACGCAGTATTTT
CATSVGGASTDTQYF
>TRBJ2-7|TRBD2|NA|TRBV7-9
TGTGCCAGCAGCATCGGGACTAGCGGGCGGGGCGAGCAGTACTTC
CASSIGTSGRGEQYF
>TRBJ2-6|NA|NA|TRBV7-9
TGTGCCAGCAGCTTAGGAGGGCCTGGGGCCAACGTCCTGACTTTC
CASSLGGPGANVLTF
>TRBJ1-1|NA|NA|TRBV29-1
TGCAGCGTTGGACACTTGAACACTGAAGCTTTCTTT
CSVGHLNTEAFF
>TRBJ2-3|NA|few|TRBV28
TGTGCCAGCTCAGGGGACATTCGCACAGATACGCAGTATTTT
CASSGDIRTDTQYF
>TRBJ1-1|NA|NA|TRBV30
TGTGCCTGGCAACAGCCGAACACTGAAGCTTTCTTT
CAWQQPNTEAFF